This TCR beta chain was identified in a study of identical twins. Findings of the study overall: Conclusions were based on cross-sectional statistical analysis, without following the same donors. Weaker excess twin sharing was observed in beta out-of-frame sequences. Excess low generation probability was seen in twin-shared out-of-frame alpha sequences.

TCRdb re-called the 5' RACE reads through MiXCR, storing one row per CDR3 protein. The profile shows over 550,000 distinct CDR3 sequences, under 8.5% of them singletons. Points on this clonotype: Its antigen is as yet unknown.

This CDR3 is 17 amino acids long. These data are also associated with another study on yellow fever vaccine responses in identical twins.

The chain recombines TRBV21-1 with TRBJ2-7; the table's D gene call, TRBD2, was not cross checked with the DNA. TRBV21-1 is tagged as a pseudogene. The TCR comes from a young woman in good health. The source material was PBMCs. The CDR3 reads CASSPTSGRAGPSEQYF. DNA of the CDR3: TGTGCCAGCAGCCCGACTAGCGGGAGGGCCGGTCCTTCCGAGCAGTACTTC.